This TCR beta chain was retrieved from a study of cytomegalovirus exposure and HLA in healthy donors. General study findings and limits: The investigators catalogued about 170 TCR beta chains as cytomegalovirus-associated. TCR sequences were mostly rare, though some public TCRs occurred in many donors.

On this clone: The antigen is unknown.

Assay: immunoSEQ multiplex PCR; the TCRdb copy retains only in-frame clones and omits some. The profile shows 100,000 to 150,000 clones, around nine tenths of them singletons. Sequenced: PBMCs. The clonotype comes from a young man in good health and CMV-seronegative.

The DNA for the CDR3 is TGTGCCAGCAGCTTGGGGGGAAGAAAGAACACCGGGGAGCTGTTTTTT. Its translation is CASSLGGRKNTGELFF. The chain joins TRBV7-3 to TRBJ2-2; perhaps TRBD2 as D (6 bases). Trimming left V 3 bases short and J 1 base short, with 12 bases between. Germline V gene sequence: CDR1 SGHTA, CDR2 FQGTGA. This CDR3 comprises 16 residues.